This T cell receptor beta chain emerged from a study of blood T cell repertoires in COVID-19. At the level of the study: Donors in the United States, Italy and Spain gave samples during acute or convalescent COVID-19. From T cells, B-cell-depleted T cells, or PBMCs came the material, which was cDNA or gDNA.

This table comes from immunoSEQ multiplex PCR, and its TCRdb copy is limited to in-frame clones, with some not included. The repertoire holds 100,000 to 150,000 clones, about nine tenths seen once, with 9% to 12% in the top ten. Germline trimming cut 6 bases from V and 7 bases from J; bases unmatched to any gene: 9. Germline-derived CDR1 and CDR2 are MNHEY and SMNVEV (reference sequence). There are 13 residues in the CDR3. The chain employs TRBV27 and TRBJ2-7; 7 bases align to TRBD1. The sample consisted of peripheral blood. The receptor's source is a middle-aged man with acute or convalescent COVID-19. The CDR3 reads CASRGDTGVEQYF. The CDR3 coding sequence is TGTGCCAGCAGGGGGGATACAGGGGTGGAGCAGTACTTC.